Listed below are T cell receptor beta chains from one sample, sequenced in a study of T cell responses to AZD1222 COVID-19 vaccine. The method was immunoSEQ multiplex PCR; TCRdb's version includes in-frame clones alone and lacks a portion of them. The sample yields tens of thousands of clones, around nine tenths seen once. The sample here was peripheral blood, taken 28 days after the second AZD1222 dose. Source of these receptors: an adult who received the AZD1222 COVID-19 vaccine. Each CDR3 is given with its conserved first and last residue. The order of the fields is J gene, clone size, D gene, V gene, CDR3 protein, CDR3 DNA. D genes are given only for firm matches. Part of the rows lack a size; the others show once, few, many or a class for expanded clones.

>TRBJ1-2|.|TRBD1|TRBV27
CASSLTGQGGYGYTF
TGTGCCAGCAGTTTAACGGGACAGGGCGGCTATGGCTACACCTTC
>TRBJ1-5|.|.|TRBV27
CASSFQALGNQPQHF
TGTGCCAGCAGTTTTCAGGCACTAGGCAATCAGCCCCAGCATTTT
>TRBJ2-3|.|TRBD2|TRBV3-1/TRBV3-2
CASSQDPPSGGTDTQYF
TGTGCCAGCAGCCAAGATCCCCCTAGCGGAGGCACAGATACGCAGTATTTT
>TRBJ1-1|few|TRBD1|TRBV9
CASRPNRGANTEAFF
TGTGCCAGCCGGCCTAACAGGGGCGCGAACACTGAAGCTTTCTTT
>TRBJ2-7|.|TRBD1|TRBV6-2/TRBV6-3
CASSYSVVDRDF
TGTGCCAGCAGTTACTCGGTGGTGGACAGGGATTTC
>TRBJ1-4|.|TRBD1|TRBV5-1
CASSSRSGTGAATNEKLFF
TGCGCCAGCAGCAGCCGATCCGGGACAGGGGCTGCAACTAATGAAAAACTGTTTTTT
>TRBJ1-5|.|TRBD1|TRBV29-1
CSVRDRAHNQPQHF
TGCAGCGTCCGAGACAGGGCACACAATCAGCCCCAGCATTTT
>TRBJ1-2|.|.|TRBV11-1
CASSFESNYGYTF
TGTGCCAGCAGCTTTGAATCTAACTATGGCTACACCTTC
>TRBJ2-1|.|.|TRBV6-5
CASSYSGAGNEQFF
TGTGCCAGCAGTTACTCAGGGGCGGGTAATGAGCAGTTCTTC
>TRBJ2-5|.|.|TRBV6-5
CASGGPQETQYF
TGTGCCAGCGGGGGGCCCCAAGAGACCCAGTACTTC
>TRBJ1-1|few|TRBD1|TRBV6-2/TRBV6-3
CASSYPGQGARTEAFF
TGTGCCAGCAGTTACCCGGGACAGGGGGCGAGGACTGAAGCTTTCTTT
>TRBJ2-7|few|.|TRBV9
CASSPYMGGTYEQYF
TGTGCCAGCAGCCCCTACATGGGGGGTACCTACGAGCAGTACTTC
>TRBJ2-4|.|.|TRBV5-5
CASSRDTLAKNIQYF
TGTGCCAGCAGCCGGGACACGTTAGCCAAAAACATTCAGTACTTC
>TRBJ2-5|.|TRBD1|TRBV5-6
CASSSPSRTGETQYF
TGTGCCAGCAGCTCCCCTTCGAGGACAGGGGAGACCCAGTACTTC
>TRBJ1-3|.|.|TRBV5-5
CASSLWAGDGNTIYF
TGTGCCAGCAGCTTGTGGGCAGGGGACGGAAACACCATATATTTT
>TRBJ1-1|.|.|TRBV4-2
CASSQDRHGEAFF
TGTGCCAGCAGCCAAGACCGCCACGGTGAAGCTTTCTTT
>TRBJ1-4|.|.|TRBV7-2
CASSLQGSHNEKLFF
TGTGCCAGCAGCTTACAAGGGAGCCATAATGAAAAACTGTTTTTT
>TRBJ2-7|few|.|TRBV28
CASSFDYYEQYF
TGTGCCAGCAGTTTTGATTACTACGAGCAGTACTTC
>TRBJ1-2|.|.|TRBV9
CASSVGGGLSGYTF
TGTGCCAGCAGCGTAGGTGGGGGGCTGTCTGGCTACACCTTC
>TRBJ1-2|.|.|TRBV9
CASSVRVANYGYTF
TGTGCCAGCAGCGTAAGGGTGGCTAACTATGGCTACACCTTC